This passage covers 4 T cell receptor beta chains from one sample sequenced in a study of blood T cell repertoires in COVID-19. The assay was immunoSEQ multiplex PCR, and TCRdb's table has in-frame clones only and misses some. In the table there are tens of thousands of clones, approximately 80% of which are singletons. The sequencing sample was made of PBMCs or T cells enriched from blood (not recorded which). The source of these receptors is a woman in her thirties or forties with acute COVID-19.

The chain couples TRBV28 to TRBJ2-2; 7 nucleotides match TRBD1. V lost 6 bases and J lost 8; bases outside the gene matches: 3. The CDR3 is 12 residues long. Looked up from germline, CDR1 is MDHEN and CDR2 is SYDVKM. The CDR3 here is CASRTGSGELFF. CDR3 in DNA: TGTGCCAGCAGGACAGGGAGTGGGGAGCTGTTTTTT.

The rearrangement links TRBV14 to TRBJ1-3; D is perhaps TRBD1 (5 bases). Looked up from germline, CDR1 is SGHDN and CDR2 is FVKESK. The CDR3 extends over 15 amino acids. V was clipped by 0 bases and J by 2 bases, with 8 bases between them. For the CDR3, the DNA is TGTGCCAGCAGCCAAGACAGGGTAGCTGGAAACACCATATATTTT. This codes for CASSQDRVAGNTIYF. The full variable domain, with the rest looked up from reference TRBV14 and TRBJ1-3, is EAGVTQFPSHSVIEKGQTVTLRCDPISGHDNLYWYRRVMGKEIKFLLHFVKESKQDESGMPNNRFLAERTGGTYSTLKVQPAELEDSGVYFCASSQDRVAGNTIYFGEGSWLTVV.

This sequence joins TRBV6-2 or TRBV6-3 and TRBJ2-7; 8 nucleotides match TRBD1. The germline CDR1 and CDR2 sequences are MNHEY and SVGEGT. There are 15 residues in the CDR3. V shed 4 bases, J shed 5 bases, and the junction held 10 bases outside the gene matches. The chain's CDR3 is CASSSEQGVAHEQYF. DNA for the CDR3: TGTGCCAGCAGTTCGGAACAGGGGGTAGCCCACGAGCAGTACTTC.

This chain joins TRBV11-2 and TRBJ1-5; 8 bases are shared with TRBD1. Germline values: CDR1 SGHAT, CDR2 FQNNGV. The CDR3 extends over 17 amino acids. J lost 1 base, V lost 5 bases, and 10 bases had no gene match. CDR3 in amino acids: CASSNRRTGRSNQPQHF. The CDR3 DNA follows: TGTGCCAGCAGCAACCGCAGGACAGGGAGAAGCAATCAGCCCCAGCATTTT.